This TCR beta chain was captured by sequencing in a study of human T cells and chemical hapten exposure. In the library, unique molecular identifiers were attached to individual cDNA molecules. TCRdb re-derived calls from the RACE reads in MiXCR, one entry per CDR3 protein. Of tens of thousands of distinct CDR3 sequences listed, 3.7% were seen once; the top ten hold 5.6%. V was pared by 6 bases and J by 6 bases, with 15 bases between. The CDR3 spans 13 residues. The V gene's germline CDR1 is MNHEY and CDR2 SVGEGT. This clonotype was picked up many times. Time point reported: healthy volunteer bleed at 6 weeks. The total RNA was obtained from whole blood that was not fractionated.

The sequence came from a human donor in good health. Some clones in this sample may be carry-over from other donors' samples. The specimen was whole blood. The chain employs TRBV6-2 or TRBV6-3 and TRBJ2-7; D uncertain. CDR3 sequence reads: CASSRNSVGEQYF. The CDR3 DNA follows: TGTGCCAGCAGCCGAAATTCGGTAGGCGAGCAGTACTTC.